This TCR beta chain was profiled in a study of memory CD4+ T cells and cytomegalovirus serostatus. Study observations and caveats: CMV serostatus prediction reached median AUC roughly 0.95, or 0.91 with US-trained model.

Profiling relied on immunoSEQ multiplex PCR, and the TCRdb table lists in-frame clones only, not all of them. The table shows tens of thousands of clones, with more than 60% occurring only once. The germline V gene has CDR1 MDHEN and CDR2 SYDVKM. The CDR3 contains 15 residues. Deletions cut 3 bases from V and 1 base from J, with 13 bases between. Turning to this clone: Its specificity is not known.

Single viable CD3+CD4+CD8-CD45RO+ cells were sorted as the memory CD4+ T cells. CMV serostatus came from serum IgG against pp150, pp28, p38, p52. This clonotype was obtained from an adult in good health and CMV-seronegative. The chain links TRBV28 to TRBJ2-7; D tentatively fits TRBD1 or TRBD2 (6 bases each). The sequenced material came from memory CD4+ T cells from blood. The CDR3 spells CASSFAGQMSYEQYF. CDR3 bases: TGTGCCAGCAGTTTCGCGGGACAAATGTCCTACGAGCAGTACTTC.